This T cell receptor beta chain came from a study of T cell responses to AZD1222 COVID-19 vaccine. The germline V gene has CDR1 MNHEY and CDR2 SMNVEV (reference sequence). The CDR3 loop spans 13 amino acids. Trimming pared 5 bases from V and 4 bases from J, leaving 11 bases between. Sequencing was performed with immunoSEQ multiplex PCR; in TCRdb, only in-frame clones are kept and a portion is missing. The data hold 72,000 or so clones, with roughly 87% observed a single time. The chain is built from TRBV27 and TRBJ1-1, with D tentatively TRBD1 (6 bases). The receptor was derived from an adult in good health. Specimen: peripheral blood, collected on day 0 of AZD1222 vaccination. The CDR3 sequence: CASSLQGTTEAFF. CDR3 coding DNA: TGTGCCAGCAGTCTACAGGGTACCACTGAAGCTTTCTTT.